Below are 20 T cell receptor beta chains sequenced from a single sample in a study of blood T cell repertoires in COVID-19. The table came from immunoSEQ multiplex PCR; TCRdb's copy has only in-frame clones and leaves some out. The data show about 130,000 clones, approximately 88% seen once. Sequences were obtained from peripheral blood. These receptors originate from a man between 60 and 70 years old with acute or convalescent COVID-19.

This clone was detected only a few times. The J gene is TRBJ2-2, the V gene TRBV15; TRBD1 aligns across 9 bases. V was pared by 1 base and J by 5 bases, with 5 bases of the junction left unmatched. This CDR3 comprises 16 residues. Germline loops: CDR1 LNHNV, CDR2 YYDKDF (reference sequence). CDR3 residues: CATSRVGTGRTGELFF. For the CDR3, the DNA is TGTGCCACCAGCAGAGTAGGGACAGGGCGAACCGGGGAGCTGTTTTTT.

The gene calls are TRBV9 and TRBJ2-1; a possible D gene is TRBD1 (6 bases). With 0 bases removed from V and 0 bases from J, the gap between germline ends came to 10 bases. The CDR3 is 16 amino acids. The germline V gene encodes CDR1 SGDLS and CDR2 YYNGEE. In DNA form, the CDR3 reads TGTGCCAGCAGCGTAGCAGGACAGCCCTCCTACAATGAGCAGTTCTTC. Amino acid sequence: CASSVAGQPSYNEQFF.

The rearrangement joins TRBV7-3 to TRBJ2-2, with D maybe TRBD2 (5 bases). V dropped 2 bases and J dropped 6 bases, with 16 bases sitting between them. Germline-derived CDR1 and CDR2 are SGHTA and FQGTGA. The CDR3 has 16 residues. The CDR3 is CASSLVGQPRAGELFF. The CDR3 bases are TGTGCCAGCAGCTTAGTAGGGCAACCGAGGGCCGGGGAGCTGTTTTTT.

The chain has TRBV5-1 and TRBJ1-2; 7 bases are shared with TRBD1. The CDR3 contains 14 residues. The ends lost 4 bases at V and 5 bases at J; junction bases unmatched: 8. Germline-derived CDR1 and CDR2 are SGHRS and YFSETQ. In nucleotides, the CDR3 is TGCGCCAGCAGCAATGCCGGGACAGAATATGGCTACACCTTC. Protein product: CASSNAGTEYGYTF.

V usage is TRBV29-1 and J usage is TRBJ2-3; possibly TRBD1 for D (5 bases). The V end lost 3 bases, the J end lost 4 bases, and 11 bases lay between the germline ends. This CDR3 has 13 residues. CDR1 and CDR2 (germline): SQVTM, ANQGSEA. The CDR3 here is CSVDRRGSDTQYF. The DNA of the CDR3 is TGCAGCGTTGATCGAAGGGGCTCAGATACGCAGTATTTT.

The genes are TRBV24-1 and TRBJ2-1; 10 positions match TRBD2. Looked up from germline, CDR1 is KGHDR and CDR2 is SFDVKD. Trimming removed 4 bases from V and 4 bases from J; junction bases left unmatched: 9. The CDR3 is made up of 17 amino acids. CDR3 nucleotide sequence: TGTGCCACCAGTGAGAGGACTAGCGGTGGATCTTACAATGAGCAGTTCTTC. Its protein product is CATSERTSGGSYNEQFF.

This clone appeared once. V usage is TRBV10-3 and J usage is TRBJ1-3, with TRBD1 identical over 7 bases. Germline CDR1 reads ENHRY; CDR2 reads SYGVKD. Trimming removed 2 bases from V and 2 bases from J; junction bases left unmatched: 3. The CDR3 consists of 15 residues. In nucleotides, the CDR3 is TGTGCCATCAGTGAGGGGACAGCAGCTGGAAACACCATATATTTT. Protein product: CAISEGTAAGNTIYF.

The chain carries TRBV13 and TRBJ1-3, with TRBD1 matching 8 bases. The CDR3 totals 17 residues. Germline V gene data show CDR1 as PRHDT and CDR2 as FYEKMQ (reference sequence). V trimming: 6 bases; J trimming: 2 bases; junction bases outside the gene matches: 12. CDR3 amino acids: CASSSTRGRHPGNTIYF. The CDR3 nucleotides are TGTGCCAGCAGTTCTACCAGGGGGCGTCATCCTGGAAACACCATATATTTT.

The rearrangement uses TRBV5-1 and TRBJ1-5; D might be TRBD1 (5 bases). Germline CDR1 and CDR2: SGHRS and YFSETQ. V was cut by 0 bases and J by 0 bases, with 10 bases left in between. This CDR3 spans 16 amino acids. CDR3 region: CASSLGQGSSNQPQHF. The CDR3 region has the DNA TGCGCCAGCAGCTTGGGTCAGGGCTCTAGCAATCAGCCCCAGCATTTT.

This clone has a handful of counts. The V call is TRBV19, the J call TRBJ1-2, with D tentatively TRBD1 (5 bases). The CDR3 sequence is 12 residues long. The V gene's germline CDR1 is LNHDA and CDR2 SQIVND (reference sequence). The V end was cut by 9 bases, the J end by 8 bases, with 16 bases between. The CDR3: CASTGQLRGYTF. Here the CDR3 DNA reads TGTGCCAGCACTGGACAACTGCGCGGCTACACCTTC.

This clone was detected once. This rearrangement joins TRBV10-3 to TRBJ1-5, with no clear D. V shed 3 bases and J shed 2 bases, with 11 bases lying between them. The CDR3 sequence is 15 residues long. CDR1 is ENHRY and CDR2 is SYGVKD in the germline V gene. The CDR3 here is CAISEGGMGNQPQHF. The CDR3 coding sequence is TGTGCCATCAGTGAAGGCGGTATGGGCAATCAGCCCCAGCATTTT.

This chain uses TRBV7-3 with TRBJ2-2, with TRBD1 identical over 8 bases. The germline V gene has CDR1 SGHTA and CDR2 FQGTGA. V was clipped by 5 bases and J by 5 bases; unmatched bases: 7. CDR3 length: 15 residues. This CDR3 reads CASSPGQGGTGELFF. CDR3 nucleotide sequence: TGTGCCAGCAGCCCAGGACAGGGTGGAACCGGGGAGCTGTTTTTT.

This clone appeared a few times. The rearrangement uses TRBV6-1 and TRBJ2-7; D is undetermined. V was trimmed by 2 bases and J by 4 bases, leaving 15 bases between them. Looked up from germline, CDR1 is MNHNS and CDR2 is SASEGT. The CDR3 contains 15 residues. The chain's CDR3 is CASSESGTKYYEQYF. The DNA of the CDR3 is TGTGCCAGCAGTGAATCTGGCACAAAGTATTACGAGCAGTACTTC.

The CDR3 coding sequence is TGTGCCAGCAGTCTCGACAGCTCTGGGGCCAACGTCCTGACTTTC. It yields the protein CASSLDSSGANVLTF. The rearrangement links TRBV6-4 to TRBJ2-6; weak D call: TRBD1 (5 bases). This CDR3 is built from 15 residues. Germline values: CDR1 MRHNA, CDR2 SNTAGT. V dropped 5 bases and J dropped 0 bases, with 8 bases sitting between them.

This chain connects TRBV5-1 to TRBJ2-7, with D tentatively TRBD1 (6 bases). Germline-derived CDR1 and CDR2 are SGHRS and YFSETQ. V lost 4 bases to trimming and J lost 0 bases, with 17 bases between them. This CDR3 region has 16 residues. The CDR3 DNA is TGCGCCAGCAGCCTGACCGGACAGACGAGCTCCTACGAGCAGTACTTC. It is translated as CASSLTGQTSSYEQYF.

This clone was counted between two and nine times. Relative to the germline gene, one junction end is altered; a read error may explain this. J is TRBJ2-7 and V is TRBV29-1; 7 nucleotides align to TRBD2. Looked up from germline, CDR1 is SQVTM and CDR2 is ANQGSEA. This CDR3 comprises 13 residues. The CDR3: CSVKRDWSSEQYF. The CDR3, as DNA: TGCAGCGTGAAGCGGGACTGGTCCTCCGAGCAGTACTTC.

V gene TRBV5-6 combines with J gene TRBJ2-7; 7 bases are shared with TRBD1. The V and J ends lost 2 bases and 1 base, in that order; junction bases with no gene match: 9. The V gene's germline CDR1 is SGHDT and CDR2 YYEEEE. The CDR3 loop spans 16 amino acids. As DNA, the CDR3 is TGTGCCAGCAGCTTCCCAGACAGGGAACTTTCCTACGAGCAGTACTTC. Its protein product is CASSFPDRELSYEQYF.

The rearrangement joins TRBV30 to TRBJ2-7; the match to TRBD1 covers 11 bases. V was pared by 7 bases and J by 3 bases, with 11 bases of the junction left unmatched. This CDR3 is built from 15 residues. Germline V gene lookup returns CDR1 GTSNPN and CDR2 SVGIG (reference sequence). The CDR3 sequence is CALLAGQGVDYEQYF. CDR3 DNA: TGTGCCTTATTGGCGGGACAGGGGGTTGACTACGAGCAGTACTTC. The variable domain in full, with the rest retrieved from reference TRBV30 and TRBJ2-7, is SQTIHQWPATLVQPVGSPLSLECTVEGTSNPNLYWYRQAAGRGLQLLFYSVGIGQISSEVPQNLSASRPQDRQFILSSKKLLLSDSGFYLCALLAGQGVDYEQYFGPGTRLTVT.

This chain joins TRBV19 and TRBJ1-1, with D possibly TRBD1 on 6 matching bases. Germline V gene lookup returns CDR1 LNHDA and CDR2 SQIVND (reference sequence). There are 15 residues in the CDR3. Trimming pared 4 bases from V and 0 bases from J, leaving 12 bases between. The CDR3 DNA reads as TGTGCCAGTAGTACCCAGGGGTCTGTGAACACTGAAGCTTTCTTT. It translates to CASSTQGSVNTEAFF. Variable domain in full (rest from reference TRBV19 and TRBJ1-1): DGGITQSPKYLFRKEGQNVTLSCEQNLNHDAMYWYRQDPGQGLRLIYYSQIVNDFQKGDIAEGYSVSREKKESFPLTVTSAQKNPTAFYLCASSTQGSVNTEAFFGQGTRLTVV.

V gene TRBV29-1 combines with J gene TRBJ2-1; 9 bases are a match to TRBD1. Germline V CDR1 and CDR2: SQVTM, ANQGSEA. With V trimmed by 4 bases and J by 8 bases, 6 bases remained unmatched. The CDR3 covers 13 residues. The CDR3 here is CSVVTGQGYEQFF. For the CDR3, the DNA is TGCAGCGTTGTTACCGGACAGGGGTATGAGCAGTTCTTC.